The 20 T cell receptor beta chains listed next were all sequenced from one sample in a study of radiation and T cells in renal cell carcinoma. The treatment here: treatment-naive control, cytoreductive nephrectomy. TCRdb's copy holds only in-frame clones and misses some; the assay was immunoSEQ multiplex PCR. The sample lists over 10,000 clones; less than 70% were seen once. Material: tumor tissue, obtained from a patient whose treatment was nephrectomy without radiotherapy. Receptors were obtained from a woman of 80 years or more with renal cell carcinoma.

V is TRBV11-2 and J is TRBJ1-1; no clear D gene. This CDR3 spans 16 amino acids. CDR1 SGHAT and CDR2 FQNNGV come from the germline V gene. V was pared by 0 bases and J by 2 bases, with 13 bases between. CDR3 residues: CASSLEFGRHNTEAFF. CDR3 bases: TGTGCCAGCAGCTTAGAGTTTGGGCGGCATAACACTGAAGCTTTCTTT.

The genes are TRBV19 and TRBJ2-5; TRBD2 matches 10 bases. V shed 4 bases, J shed 5 bases, and the junction held 7 bases outside the gene matches. Germline V gives CDR1 LNHDA, CDR2 SQIVND (reference sequence). The CDR3 is 15 residues long. CDR3 protein: CASSTIAGGQETQYF. The CDR3 DNA follows: TGTGCCAGTAGTACCATAGCGGGGGGCCAGGAGACCCAGTACTTC. The variable domain in full, with the rest retrieved from reference TRBV19 and TRBJ2-5, is DGGITQSPKYLFRKEGQNVTLSCEQNLNHDAMYWYRQDPGQGLRLIYYSQIVNDFQKGDIAEGYSVSREKKESFPLTVTSAQKNPTAFYLCASSTIAGGQETQYFGPGTRLLVL.

This clone is deemed large (0.1 to 1%). The V gene is TRBV10-3, the J gene TRBJ2-2; TRBD1 agrees at 8 bases. There are 13 residues in the CDR3. Trimming took 11 bases from V and 5 from J; bases not matched to a gene: 7. Germline loops: CDR1 ENHRY, CDR2 SYGVKD. CDR3 bases: TGTGCCTCACCAGGGGGCCGGACCGGGGAGCTGTTTTTT. Encoded protein: CASPGGRTGELFF.

The gene calls are TRBV9 and TRBJ2-3, with D possibly matching TRBD1 (6 bases). Trimming took 3 bases from V and 0 from J, leaving 17 bases between them. CDR3 length equals 17 residues. Per the germline V gene, CDR1 is SGDLS and CDR2 is YYNGEE. CDR3 in DNA: TGTGCCAGCAGCGAGGACCTGGGGACAAGAAGCACAGATACGCAGTATTTT. Encoded protein: CASSEDLGTRSTDTQYF. Drawing the rest from reference TRBV9 and TRBJ2-3, the complete variable domain is DSGVTQTPKHLITATGQRVTLRCSPRSGDLSVYWYQQSLDQGLQFLIQYYNGEERAKGNILERFSAQQFPDLHSELNLSSLELGDSALYFCASSEDLGTRSTDTQYFGPGTRLTVL.

The V gene is TRBV18, the J gene TRBJ1-1; D might be TRBD1 (6 bases). V shed 3 bases and J shed 4 bases, with 9 bases lying between them. Germline CDR1 reads KGHSH; CDR2 reads LQKENI. CDR3 length: 13 residues. The CDR3 DNA reads as TGTGCCAGCTCACCTCTAGGGGGCACTGAAGCTTTCTTT. The encoded protein is CASSPLGGTEAFF.

The gene calls are TRBV19 and TRBJ2-1, with D possibly being TRBD1 (5 bases). The germline V gene encodes CDR1 LNHDA and CDR2 SQIVND (reference sequence). Trimming pared 7 bases from V and 7 bases from J, leaving 14 bases between. This CDR3 region has 13 residues. The CDR3 nucleotides are TGTGCCAGTAACAAGGCAGGGAATAATGAGCAGTTCTTC. It yields the protein CASNKAGNNEQFF.

The J gene is TRBJ2-1, the V gene TRBV11-2; 11 nucleotides agree with TRBD2. Germline lookup yields CDR1 SGHAT and CDR2 FQNNGV. The CDR3 is 18 amino acids. J was trimmed by 7 bases and V by 3 bases; bases with no gene match: 14. CDR3 nucleotide sequence: TGTGCCAGCAGCTTCGGCCGGTTCTGGGGACTAGCGGAGAATGAGCAGTTCTTC. The encoded protein is CASSFGRFWGLAENEQFF.

V is TRBV12-5 and J is TRBJ2-3, with D perhaps given as TRBD1 or TRBD2 (5 bases each). The CDR3 contains 15 residues. Between the trimmed V and J ends, which lost 5 bases and 9 bases, there was a span of 21 bases. Germline CDR1 LGHNT, CDR2 FRNRAP. The CDR3 DNA sequence: TGTGCTAGTGGTCCCGGACAAGGCCTTGGGGAGACGCAGTATTTT. Its translation is CASGPGQGLGETQYF.

By proportion, this clone is medium-sized. The CDR3 nucleotides are TGCGCCAGCAGCCCATCCGGGCTTACCTACGAGCAGTACGTC. It yields the protein CASSPSGLTYEQYV. J is TRBJ2-7 and V is TRBV10-2; D gene ambiguous. This CDR3 region has 14 residues. The ends were cut back, 6 bases at V and 2 bases at J, with 14 bases in the middle. Germline V gene lookup returns CDR1 WSHSY and CDR2 SAAADI.

On this clone itself: The junction departs from the called germline gene at one end, perhaps through a read error. V and J are TRBV11-2 and TRBJ1-6, with 10 bases that match TRBD1. Germline loops: CDR1 SGHAT, CDR2 FQNNGV. The CDR3 is made up of 15 amino acids. The CDR3 spells CASSLVDRGSSPLHF. CDR3 in DNA: TGTGCCAGCAGTTTAGTGGACAGGGGGAGTTCACCCCTCCACTTT.

This clone appeared once. The chain couples TRBV7-2 to TRBJ2-3; 7 bases are a match to TRBD2. V lost 4 bases and J lost 6; bases outside the gene matches: 13. The CDR3 loop spans 16 amino acids. Germline V gives CDR1 SGHTA, CDR2 FQGNSA. The CDR3 region is CASSSIRDYLRDTQYF. In DNA, the CDR3 is TGTGCCAGCAGCTCGATCCGGGACTACCTCCGGGATACGCAGTATTTT.

This clone qualifies as medium-sized. This chain joins TRBV27 and TRBJ2-5; D is perhaps TRBD2 (7 bases). Between the trimmed V and J ends, which lost 2 bases and 2 bases, there was a span of 15 bases. Germline values: CDR1 MNHEY, CDR2 SMNVEV (reference sequence). The CDR3 extends over 16 amino acids. The CDR3 DNA is TGTGCCAGCAGTTTAATGAGGGGGGACTATCAAGAGACCCAGTACTTC. This codes for CASSLMRGDYQETQYF.

Only one count was recorded for this clone. This rearrangement joins TRBV7-3 to TRBJ2-1; 10 bases map to TRBD1. CDR3 length: 15 residues. Germline V gene sequence: CDR1 SGHTA, CDR2 FQGTGA. Trimming removed 5 bases from V and 4 bases from J; junction bases left unmatched: 5. The CDR3 DNA reads TGTGCCAGCAGCCCAGGGACAGGGGATTACAATGAGCAGTTCTTC. Amino acid sequence: CASSPGTGDYNEQFF.

This chain connects TRBV4-1 to TRBJ1-6; D is uncertain. The CDR3 loop spans 17 amino acids. The germline V and J ends were trimmed by 0 bases and 2 bases, with 11 bases remaining between them. Germline CDR1 is MGHRA and CDR2 is YSYEKL. The CDR3 nucleotides read TGCGCCAGCAGCCAAGACCCGGTTGCAACCTATAATTCACCCCTCCACTTT. This gives the protein CASSQDPVATYNSPLHF.

The chain couples TRBV6-5 to TRBJ1-2, with D unclear. This CDR3 spans 13 amino acids. The germline V gene has CDR1 MNHEY and CDR2 SVGAGI. The ends were cut back, 6 bases at V and 5 bases at J, with 13 bases in the middle. The DNA for the CDR3 is TGTGCCAGCAGCCGCACTACCTCGTATGGCTACACCTTC. This gives the protein CASSRTTSYGYTF.

The rearrangement joins TRBV4-1 to TRBJ1-2, with 8 bases aligning to TRBD1. With V trimmed by 3 bases and J by 1 base, 4 bases remained unmatched. The germline CDR1 and CDR2 sequences are MGHRA and YSYEKL. The CDR3 is 15 residues long. CDR3 bases: TGCGCCAGCAGCCACCGGACAGGGAATAACTATGGCTACACCTTC. Translating it yields CASSHRTGNNYGYTF.

CDR3 sequence: CASSLGPTWVLGEAFF. In DNA, the CDR3 is TGTGCCAGCAGTTTAGGGCCGACTTGGGTGTTAGGTGAAGCTTTCTTT. This sequence joins TRBV27 and TRBJ1-1; no clear D gene. This CDR3 contains 16 residues. Trimming cost V 2 bases and J 7 bases, with 20 bases left between them. The germline V gene encodes CDR1 MNHEY and CDR2 SMNVEV (reference sequence).

The chain is built from TRBV18 and TRBJ1-1; TRBD1 is a possible D gene (5 bases). The CDR3 extends over 14 amino acids. The germline V and J ends were trimmed by 4 bases and 0 bases, with 9 bases remaining between them. CDR1 KGHSH and CDR2 LQKENI come from the germline V gene. The CDR3 sequence: CASSLGTLNTEAFF. The CDR3 DNA is TGTGCCAGCTCACTCGGGACCCTGAACACTGAAGCTTTCTTT. The complete variable domain, with remaining parts taken from reference TRBV18 and TRBJ1-1, reads NAGVMQNPRHLVRRRGQEARLRCSPMKGHSHVYWYRQLPEEGLKFMVYLQKENIIDESGMPKERFSAEFPKEGPSILRIQQVVRGDSAAYFCASSLGTLNTEAFFGQGTRLTVV.

In its sample, this clone was seen a few times. The chain is built from TRBV5-5 and TRBJ1-2, with D possibly TRBD1 on 6 matching bases. Germline CDR1 is SGHKS and CDR2 is YYEKEE (reference sequence). V was shortened by 5 bases and J by 2 bases, with 10 bases between the two germline ends. This CDR3 contains 13 residues. The CDR3 here is CASSRGQNYGYTF. The CDR3 DNA follows: TGTGCCAGCAGTCGCGGACAGAACTATGGCTACACCTTC.

This clone was seen a handful of times. V usage is TRBV11-2 and J usage is TRBJ2-2, with 7 bases that match TRBD1. This CDR3 region has 15 residues. Trimming cost V 2 bases and J 4 bases; bases outside gene matches: 4. Germline loops: CDR1 SGHAT, CDR2 FQNNGV. CDR3: CASSLMGQITGELFF. CDR3 nucleotides: TGTGCCAGCAGCTTAATGGGACAGATCACCGGGGAGCTGTTTTTT.